This TCR beta chain was sequenced for a study of Graves' ophthalmopathy and Graves' hyperthyroidism. The germline gives CDR1 LNHDA, CDR2 SQIVND (reference sequence). The CDR3 sequence is 12 residues long. Trimming removed 10 bases from V and 0 bases from J, with 9 bases in between. This clonotype was seen many times. RNA transcripts provided the template for amplifying TCR beta CDR3 regions. An opening RT-PCR round employed HTBI primers and preceded a second-round multiplex PCR. TCRdb passed the multiplex PCR reads through MiXCR, listing each CDR3 protein once. The repertoire holds roughly 170,000 distinct CDR3 sequences, with about two fifths as singletons.

The sequence derives from a man in his thirties or forties with Graves' ophthalmopathy. What was sequenced was peripheral blood. This chain joins TRBV19 and TRBJ1-1; the D gene is possibly TRBD1 (6 bases). The CDR3 protein is CATRQVNTEAFF. CDR3 bases: TGTGCCACTAGACAGGTGAACACTGAAGCTTTCTTT.